These 22 T cell receptor beta chains share one sample of origin, sequenced in a study of regulatory T cells in long-lasting Graves disease. Stated time point: newly diagnosed GD, antithyroid drugs for less than 3 months. PBMC RNA was the source of the TCR library. HTBI primers from iRepertoire and Arm-PCR of CDR3 regions yielded the TCR beta libraries. TCRdb processed the multiplex PCR reads anew with MiXCR; each CDR3 protein has one entry. The data show under 700,000 distinct CDR3 sequences, about 15% seen once. The same data also went into a second study, on T cells in Graves' hyperthyroidism and ophthalmopathy.

Here the sequenced sample was peripheral blood mononuclear cells (PBMCs), taken at new diagnosis, from a patient treated with antithyroid drugs. Every receptor here comes from a woman aged 40 to 65 with Graves disease.

This clonotype was seen only a few times. This sequence joins TRBV24-1 and TRBJ1-1, with a weak D call TRBD1 (5 bases). The germline V gene encodes CDR1 KGHDR and CDR2 SFDVKD. V lost 5 bases to trimming and J lost 10 bases, with 10 bases between them. This CDR3 is 11 amino acids long. This CDR3 reads CATSAGELAFF. CDR3 DNA: TGTGCCACCAGTGCGGGGGAGTTAGCTTTCTTT.

At least ten counts were recorded for this clonotype. This chain uses TRBV7-2 with TRBJ2-3, with D perhaps TRBD2 (6 bases). Between the trimmed V and J ends, which lost 1 base and 2 bases, there was a span of 10 bases. Germline CDR1 SGHTA, CDR2 FQGNSA. The CDR3 is made up of 15 amino acids. The DNA for the CDR3 is TGTGCCAGCAGCTTAGGACGGGGGACCACAGATACGCAGTATTTT. Translated, it gives CASSLGRGTTDTQYF.

This clonotype was found many times. The V call is TRBV5-4, the J call TRBJ1-1; possible D gene TRBD1, 6 bases. Germline assignment: CDR1 SGHNT and CDR2 YYREEE (reference sequence). Trimming left V 5 bases short and J 10 bases short, with 21 bases between. The CDR3 contains 14 residues. CDR3: CASSPTGTDSLAFF. As DNA, the CDR3 is TGTGCCAGCAGTCCGACAGGTACGGACTCCCTAGCTTTCTTT.

This clonotype was detected many times. This chain uses TRBV3-1 with TRBJ1-2; a possible D gene is TRBD1 (5 bases). CDR3 length equals 13 residues. Germline V lookup: CDR1 LGHDT, CDR2 YNNKEL (reference sequence). V was pared by 4 bases and J by 4 bases, with 10 bases between. The CDR3 DNA sequence: TGTGCCAGCAGCCCGGGACTAGGCTATGGCTACACCTTC. It is translated as CASSPGLGYGYTF.

This clonotype was detected only a few times. The chain links TRBV6-1 to TRBJ2-1; perhaps TRBD2 as D (6 bases). Germline assignment: CDR1 MNHNS and CDR2 SASEGT. Trimming shortened V by 11 bases and J by 5 bases, and 13 bases separated the two germline ends. The length of the CDR3 is 12 residues. CDR3 residues: CACKGGDNEQFF. CDR3 in DNA: TGTGCCTGCAAGGGAGGTGACAATGAGCAGTTCTTC.

The sample holds a few counts of this clonotype. The chain employs TRBV27 and TRBJ1-1; no firm D call. Germline-derived CDR1 and CDR2 are MNHEY and SMNVEV (reference sequence). Trimming removed 4 bases from V and 1 base from J, with 13 bases in between. CDR3 length equals 15 residues. CDR3 sequence: CASSSGLAENTEAFF. As DNA, the CDR3 is TGTGCCAGCAGTTCTGGATTGGCGGAGAACACTGAAGCTTTCTTT.

This clonotype was recorded many times. The genes are TRBV11-2 and TRBJ1-2; D unclear. V was trimmed by 3 bases and J by 5 bases, leaving 10 bases between them. Germline V gene data show CDR1 as SGHAT and CDR2 as FQNNGV. The CDR3 length is 13 residues. The chain's CDR3 is CASSFGYPYGYTF. DNA of the CDR3: TGTGCCAGCAGCTTCGGTTACCCATATGGCTACACCTTC.

This clonotype was observed many times. This rearrangement joins TRBV20-1 to TRBJ2-7, with D possibly TRBD2 on 5 matching bases. The V end was cut by 3 bases, the J end by 5 bases, with 14 bases between. CDR1 and CDR2 (germline): DFQATT, SNEGSKA (reference sequence). The CDR3 is 13 amino acids. The CDR3 spells CSASPSGYDEQYF. In DNA form, the CDR3 reads TGCAGTGCTAGCCCCTCGGGGTACGACGAGCAGTACTTC.

At least ten counts were recorded for this clonotype. This CDR3 is CASSLTGQRNGYTF. CDR3 nucleotide sequence: TGTGCCAGCAGCTTGACAGGGCAAAGGAATGGCTACACCTTC. The gene calls are TRBV11-2 and TRBJ1-2, with 7 bases fitting TRBD1. J was trimmed by 6 bases and V by 3 bases; bases with no gene match: 7. The CDR3 sequence is 14 residues long. CDR1 is SGHAT, CDR2 FQNNGV, per germline.

This clonotype was counted ten times or more. In DNA form, the CDR3 reads TGTGCCAGCAAGGGCTTGGGGGCTGGTCAGCGTGGCTACACCTTC. This encodes CASKGLGAGQRGYTF. This sequence joins TRBV6-1 and TRBJ1-2; tentatively, D is TRBD1 (6 bases). This CDR3 has 15 amino acids. V lost 7 bases and J lost 7, with 22 bases in between. Germline loops: CDR1 MNHNS, CDR2 SASEGT.

This clonotype was recorded at least ten times. The J gene is TRBJ1-1, the V gene TRBV3-1, with D perhaps matching TRBD1 (5 bases). This CDR3 is 13 amino acids long. V was pared by 0 bases and J by 6 bases, with 8 bases between. The germline V gene has CDR1 LGHDT and CDR2 YNNKEL (reference sequence). The CDR3 reads CASSQEVGAEAFF. The CDR3 region has the DNA TGTGCCAGCAGCCAAGAAGTGGGGGCTGAAGCTTTCTTT.

As regards this clonotype: A single base separates this from a much larger clone, so it may be a read error. The chain's CDR3 is CAGTLIGGANTEAFF. DNA of the CDR3: TGTGCCGGCACTCTGATAGGGGGGGCGAACACTGAAGCTTTCTTT. V is TRBV3-1 and J is TRBJ1-1; perhaps TRBD1 as D (6 bases). Trimming removed 11 bases from V and 1 base from J, with 20 bases in between. The CDR3 sequence is 15 residues long. CDR1 LGHDT and CDR2 YNNKEL come from the germline V gene (reference sequence). Drawing the rest from reference TRBV3-1 and TRBJ1-1, the complete variable domain is DTAVSQTPKYLVTQMGNDKSIKCEQNLGHDTMYWYKQDSKKFLKIMFSYNNKELIINETVPNRFSPKSPDKAHLNLHINSLELGDSAVYFCAGTLIGGANTEAFFGQGTRLTVV.

As for this clonotype: A much larger clone lies a single base off, so this may be a read error. The rearrangement links TRBV12-3 or TRBV12-4 to TRBJ2-1; no definite D call. V lost 3 bases and J 10 bases, leaving 13 bases between the germline ends. The CDR3 sequence is 13 residues long. The CDR3 loop reads CASSFNGLGEQFF. CDR3 DNA: TGTGCCAGCAGTTTTAACGGGCTCGGCGAGCAGTTCTTC.

This clonotype has a count of ten or more. The chain recombines TRBV11-3 with TRBJ2-7, with D maybe TRBD2 (5 bases). Trimming took 6 bases from V and 3 from J, leaving 15 bases between them. The CDR3 runs to 14 residues. Germline assignment: CDR1 SGHNT and CDR2 YENEEA. The CDR3 coding sequence is TGTGCCAGCAGTTCTCCTGGACTTGGCTACGAGCAGTACTTC. It yields the protein CASSSPGLGYEQYF.

In its sample, this clonotype was seen many times. This chain connects TRBV15 to TRBJ1-1; 10 bases are shared with TRBD1. CDR1 LNHNV and CDR2 YYDKDF come from the germline V gene (reference sequence). The CDR3 sequence is 15 residues long. The V gene end was trimmed by 7 bases and the J gene end by 4 bases; junction bases not matched to a gene: 9. The CDR3 DNA reads TGTGCCACCACAGACAGGGGGCGATTGGGCACTGAAGCTTTCTTT. Encoded protein: CATTDRGRLGTEAFF.

The chain joins TRBV5-1 to TRBJ1-2; D remains unclear. Germline lookup yields CDR1 SGHRS and CDR2 YFSETQ. The CDR3 is 14 residues long. Trimming shortened V by 0 bases and J by 1 base, and 7 bases separated the two germline ends. The CDR3 spells CASSLDGDNYGYTF. The CDR3 nucleotides are TGCGCCAGCAGCTTGGACGGAGATAACTATGGCTACACCTTC.

This clonotype showed up many times. The rearrangement links TRBV2 to TRBJ1-1; D is undetermined. The ends were cut back, 6 bases at V and 1 base at J, with 9 bases in the middle. Germline loops: CDR1 SNHLY, CDR2 FYNNEI. The CDR3 loop spans 13 amino acids. CDR3 sequence reads: CASRWGRNTEAFF. The CDR3 DNA is TGTGCCAGCAGGTGGGGTCGGAACACTGAAGCTTTCTTT. Supplemented by reference TRBV2 and TRBJ1-1, the full variable domain reads EPEVTQTPSHQVTQMGQEVILRCVPISNHLYFYWYRQILGQKVEFLVSFYNNEISEKSEIFDDQFSVERPDGSNFTLKIRSTKLEDSAMYFCASRWGRNTEAFFGQGTRLTVV.

This clonotype has at least ten counts. This chain joins TRBV5-1 and TRBJ1-5; D is ambiguous. The CDR3 has 14 amino acids. Trimming removed 4 bases from V and 1 base from J, with 9 bases in between. Germline V gene sequence: CDR1 SGHRS, CDR2 YFSETQ. DNA for the CDR3: TGCGCCAGCAGCCGGGATGCGAGCAATCAGCCCCAGCATTTT. It yields the protein CASSRDASNQPQHF.

This clonotype was counted between two and nine times. The chain employs TRBV6-1 and TRBJ1-5, with D perhaps TRBD1 (5 bases). Between the trimmed V and J ends, which lost 1 base and 7 bases, there was a span of 17 bases. The germline V gene encodes CDR1 MNHNS and CDR2 SASEGT. The CDR3 extends over 16 amino acids. CDR3: CASSEVGGSVSQPQHF. CDR3 bases: TGTGCCAGCAGTGAAGTGGGGGGATCTGTCTCACAGCCCCAGCATTTT.

This clonotype was recorded many times. In DNA form, the CDR3 reads TGCGCCAGCAGACCACCGGGGGAGTGGCCTGAAGCTTTCTTT. The encoded protein is CASRPPGEWPEAFF. The rearrangement uses TRBV5-1 and TRBJ1-1; D might be TRBD1 (5 bases). Trimming took off 5 bases at V and 6 bases at J, with 17 bases between the two ends. CDR1 is SGHRS, CDR2 YFSETQ, per germline. The CDR3 is 14 residues long. Supplemented by reference TRBV5-1 and TRBJ1-1, the full variable domain reads KAGVTQTPRYLIKTRGQQVTLSCSPISGHRSVSWYQQTPGQGLQFLFEYFSETQRNKGNFPGRFSGRQFSNSRSEMNVSTLELGDSALYLCASRPPGEWPEAFFGQGTRLTVV.

This chain connects TRBV27 to TRBJ1-2; a weak D match, TRBD1 (6 bases). V lost 8 bases and J 4 bases, leaving 23 bases between the germline ends. This CDR3 spans 16 amino acids. Germline assignment: CDR1 MNHEY and CDR2 SMNVEV (reference sequence). The CDR3 spells CASRPVDRPLFYGYTF. CDR3 nucleotide sequence: TGTGCCAGCCGACCCGTCGACAGGCCGCTTTTCTATGGCTACACCTTC.

This clonotype was found many times. The V gene is TRBV3-1, the J gene TRBJ1-5, with unresolved D. The ends were cut back, 3 bases at V and 4 bases at J, with 13 bases in the middle. From germline, CDR1 is LGHDT and CDR2 YNNKEL (reference sequence). This CDR3 comprises 15 residues. The CDR3 nucleotides are TGTGCCAGCAGCCAGGGTCCTTCCCCTAATCAGCCCCAGCATTTT. This translates into CASSQGPSPNQPQHF. Based on the CDR3 plus reference TRBV3-1 and TRBJ1-5, the full variable domain is DTAVSQTPKYLVTQMGNDKSIKCEQNLGHDTMYWYKQDSKKFLKIMFSYNNKELIINETVPNRFSPKSPDKAHLNLHINSLELGDSAVYFCASSQGPSPNQPQHFGDGTRLSIL.